This T cell receptor beta chain was obtained from a study of T cells in Graves' hyperthyroidism and ophthalmopathy. For the study at large: Upon initial diagnosis and before any treatment, peripheral blood was collected. Study outcomes and limitations: The authors' 13 V-J model separated ophthalmopathy from stable hyperthyroidism.

Inclusion characteristics of ophthalmopathy patients comprised a Clinical Activity Score of at least 3, a NOSPECS grade of at least 4, and duration under 3 months. Patients were excluded because of uncontrolled infection, other autoimmune disease, pregnancy or lactation. This clonotype showed up many times. Its antigen remains unknown. The CDR3 totals 14 residues. Germline V lookup: CDR1 SGHAT, CDR2 FQNNGV. After removal of 5 bases from V and 7 bases from J, the junction contained 10 bases not matched to a gene. RNA transcripts provided the source from which TCR beta CDR3 regions were amplified. The HTBI primer set was used in a first-round RT-PCR of the TCR CDR3. TCRdb itself ran the multiplex PCR reads through MiXCR, one entry per CDR3 protein. The data show roughly 500,000 distinct CDR3 sequences, approximately 24% seen once.

Material for sequencing was blood. This receptor was identified in a young woman with Graves' ophthalmopathy. The rearrangement links TRBV11-2 to TRBJ1-1, with 7 bases fitting TRBD1. For the CDR3, the DNA is TGTGCCAGCAGCCCAGGGGGTAAGGGAATTGAAGCTTTCTTT. This translates into CASSPGGKGIEAFF.